What follows are 23 T cell receptor beta chains derived from one specimen sequenced in a study of blood T cell repertoires in COVID-19. Data came from immunoSEQ multiplex PCR; TCRdb stores just in-frame clones and leaves some out. Seen here are approximately 68,000 clones, around 85% observed once, and the top ten hold roughly a third. The sequenced material came from peripheral blood. The source is a woman of 80 years or more with active or convalescent COVID-19.

The chain couples TRBV15 to TRBJ1-4; D ambiguous. The V gene lost 5 bases and the J gene lost 6 bases, with 16 bases spanning the gap. This CDR3 contains 15 residues. Germline V gene sequence: CDR1 LNHNV, CDR2 YYDKDF (reference sequence). This chain's CDR3 is CATSQHSGRDEKLFF. The CDR3 DNA sequence: TGTGCCACCAGCCAACACTCGGGGAGGGATGAAAAACTGTTTTTT. Drawing the rest from reference TRBV15 and TRBJ1-4, the complete variable domain is DAMVIQNPRYQVTQFGKPVTLSCSQTLNHNVMYWYQQKSSQAPKLLFHYYDKDFNNEADTPDNFQSRRPNTSFCFLDIRSPGLGDTAMYLCATSQHSGRDEKLFFGSGTQLSVL.

The V call is TRBV15, the J call TRBJ2-1; TRBD1 matches at 11 bases. Germline values: CDR1 LNHNV, CDR2 YYDKDF (reference sequence). CDR3 size: 16 residues. V lost 8 bases to trimming and J lost 5 bases; unmatched junction nucleotides: 11. CDR3 coding DNA: TGTGCCACCCTCGAGATAGGACAGGGGGCCCACAATGAGCAGTTCTTC. Translated, it gives CATLEIGQGAHNEQFF.

The rearrangement joins TRBV12-3 or TRBV12-4 to TRBJ2-5, with D tentatively TRBD2 (7 bases). The V gene lost 4 bases and the J gene lost 13 bases, with 13 bases spanning the gap. This CDR3 spans 11 amino acids. In DNA, the CDR3 is TGTGCCAGCAGTTCCGGACAGCGGGGGTACTTC. Translated, it gives CASSSGQRGYF.

This clone was seen a handful of times. This rearrangement joins TRBV10-3 to TRBJ1-2; TRBD1 aligns across 7 bases. V dropped 2 bases and J dropped 5; count of bases not matched to a gene: 2. Germline assignment: CDR1 ENHRY and CDR2 SYGVKD. The CDR3 contains 13 residues. CDR3 in amino acids: CAISETGEYGYTF. CDR3 DNA: TGTGCCATCAGTGAGACAGGGGAGTATGGCTACACCTTC.

The chain links TRBV29-1 to TRBJ1-2; 7 nucleotides align to TRBD1. In germline, CDR1 is SQVTM, CDR2 ANQGSEA. The V gene end was trimmed by 6 bases and the J gene end by 0 bases; junction bases not matched to a gene: 10. The CDR3 contains 15 residues. The CDR3 loop reads CSVGGQFSANYGYTF. The CDR3 nucleotides are TGCAGCGTGGGGGGACAGTTCTCAGCTAACTATGGCTACACCTTC.

The chain recombines TRBV28 with TRBJ1-3, with D perhaps TRBD1 (6 bases). The germline V gene has CDR1 MDHEN and CDR2 SYDVKM. Trimming stripped 8 bases from V and 0 bases from J, with 14 bases between. CDR3 length: 15 residues. This CDR3 is CASWEGVGSGNTIYF. CDR3 in DNA: TGTGCCAGCTGGGAGGGGGTAGGCTCTGGAAACACCATATATTTT.

This chain connects TRBV6-5 to TRBJ1-2, with TRBD1 identical over 7 bases. V shed 6 bases, J shed 4 bases, and the junction held 8 bases outside the gene matches. The length of the CDR3 is 14 residues. CDR1 is MNHEY and CDR2 is SVGAGI in the germline V gene. The CDR3 reads CASSSTGTVYGYTF. The CDR3 coding sequence is TGTGCCAGCAGCTCCACCGGGACAGTCTATGGCTACACCTTC.

This chain uses TRBV24-1 with TRBJ2-2, with D tentatively TRBD1 (5 bases). Trimming removed 9 bases from V and 6 bases from J, with 16 bases in between. Germline V gene data show CDR1 as KGHDR and CDR2 as SFDVKD. The CDR3 contains 14 residues. DNA of the CDR3: TGTGCCACCGCTTCCCAGGGTCGGGCCGGGGAGCTGTTTTTT. Amino acid sequence: CATASQGRAGELFF.

The gene calls are TRBV7-9 and TRBJ2-5; 10 positions agree with TRBD2. Looked up from germline, CDR1 is SEHNR and CDR2 is FQNEAQ (reference sequence). V lost 1 base, J lost 0 bases, and 5 bases stayed unmatched. The CDR3 extends over 17 amino acids. CDR3 region: CASSLGLAGVDQETQYF. The CDR3 region has the DNA TGTGCCAGCAGCTTAGGGCTAGCGGGGGTAGACCAAGAGACCCAGTACTTC.

The rearrangement links TRBV2 to TRBJ1-2, with unresolved D. Germline assignment: CDR1 SNHLY and CDR2 FYNNEI. CDR3 length: 15 residues. V gave up 7 bases and J gave up 5 bases, with 20 bases separating them. CDR3 nucleotide sequence: TGTGCCAGCACCGGGCACCGAGACGCGGGTTATGGCTACACCTTC. Amino acid sequence: CASTGHRDAGYGYTF.

The chain has TRBV29-1 and TRBJ1-1; TRBD1 matches 9 bases. CDR1 and CDR2 (germline): SQVTM, ANQGSEA. The CDR3 runs 15 residues. V was pared by 7 bases and J by 3 bases, with 12 bases of the junction left unmatched. The CDR3 bases are TGCAGCGCCGGACAGGGGATTGTGAGGGACACTGAAGCTTTCTTT. It codes for CSAGQGIVRDTEAFF.

This clone was seen a single time. The chain joins TRBV10-3 to TRBJ2-5; weak D call: TRBD1 (5 bases). V was cut by 11 bases and J by 3 bases, with 25 bases left in between. Germline V gives CDR1 ENHRY, CDR2 SYGVKD. The CDR3 has 16 amino acids. Here the CDR3 reads CASGPGQGLLKETQYF. CDR3 coding DNA: TGTGCCTCAGGGCCCGGGCAGGGATTATTAAAAGAGACCCAGTACTTC.

The rearrangement uses TRBV30 and TRBJ1-3, with TRBD1 as a possible D gene (5 bases). The CDR3 has 14 amino acids. Trimming took off 1 base at V and 3 bases at J, with 10 bases between the two ends. CDR1 is GTSNPN and CDR2 is SVGIG in the germline V gene (reference sequence). CDR3 region: CAWSAGVDGNTIYF. The CDR3 DNA is TGTGCCTGGAGTGCGGGGGTAGATGGAAACACCATATATTTT.

This chain joins TRBV5-8 and TRBJ1-1; D is undetermined. Trimming took 0 bases from V and 11 from J, leaving 11 bases between them. The germline V gene has CDR1 SGHTS and CDR2 YDEGEE. CDR3 length: 12 amino acids. CDR3 sequence: CASSLAVLEAFF. The CDR3 nucleotides read TGTGCCAGCAGCTTGGCGGTCCTTGAGGCTTTCTTT.

The V gene is TRBV18, the J gene TRBJ2-5; D not certain. V was shortened by 3 bases and J by 5 bases, with 7 bases between the two germline ends. This CDR3 contains 12 residues. Germline CDR1 reads KGHSH; CDR2 reads LQKENI. The CDR3 coding sequence is TGTGCCAGCTCACCCTCCCCTGAGACCCAGTACTTC. The encoded protein is CASSPSPETQYF.

The chain uses TRBV5-1 and TRBJ1-6, with 8 bases identical to TRBD1. V gave up 1 base and J gave up 6 bases; unmatched junction bases: 9. Germline CDR1 is SGHRS and CDR2 is YFSETQ. This CDR3 contains 17 residues. The CDR3 coding sequence is TGCGCCAGCAGCTTGTCGCAAATCGACAGGGGTAATTCACCCCTCCACTTT. Its protein is CASSLSQIDRGNSPLHF.

The genes are TRBV6-5 and TRBJ1-2, with D maybe TRBD1 (5 bases). The CDR3 is 15 residues long. V lost 0 bases, J lost 2 bases, and 10 bases lay in between. Per germline, CDR1 MNHEY and CDR2 SVGAGI. The CDR3 reads CASSYSKYRNYGYTF. CDR3 nucleotide sequence: TGTGCCAGCAGTTACTCGAAGTACAGGAACTATGGCTACACCTTC.

The rearrangement uses TRBV29-1 and TRBJ1-2; the match to TRBD1 covers 7 bases. This CDR3 contains 13 residues. Germline values: CDR1 SQVTM, CDR2 ANQGSEA. Losses at the gene ends were 4 bases for V and 6 bases for J; bases not matched to a gene: 8. CDR3 bases: TGCAGCGTTGGGCGACAGGGAACCCATGGCTACACCTTC. It translates to CSVGRQGTHGYTF.

The genes are TRBV29-1 and TRBJ2-3; TRBD2 matches at 13 bases. From germline, CDR1 is SQVTM and CDR2 ANQGSEA. V dropped 7 bases and J dropped 3; count of bases not matched to a gene: 7. CDR3 size: 15 residues. The CDR3 region has the DNA TGCAGCGGGGAACTAGCGGGGGGGCAAACAGATACGCAGTATTTT. It yields the protein CSGELAGGQTDTQYF.

This sequence joins TRBV29-1 and TRBJ1-2; TRBD1 matches 8 bases. CDR3 length: 13 residues. The junction had 3 bases not matched to a gene; V was cut back by 0 bases and J by 6 bases. In germline, CDR1 is SQVTM, CDR2 ANQGSEA. CDR3 coding DNA: TGCAGCGTTGAAGACCGGGACAGGCATGGCTACACCTTC. Residues: CSVEDRDRHGYTF.

The rearrangement links TRBV28 to TRBJ2-7; D remains unclear. This CDR3 is built from 14 residues. Germline CDR1 is MDHEN and CDR2 is SYDVKM. Trimming left V 8 bases short and J 2 bases short, with 16 bases between. The CDR3: CASGQTVPAYEQYF. CDR3 DNA sequence: TGTGCCAGCGGTCAGACTGTGCCCGCCTACGAGCAGTACTTC.

The V call is TRBV5-3, the J call TRBJ1-4; no clear D gene. TRBV5-3 is identified as an open reading frame with a role that is uncertain. The V gene lost 0 bases and the J gene lost 5 bases, with 14 bases spanning the gap. CDR3 length: 16 residues. The chain's CDR3 is CARSLGGGWLNEKLFF. CDR3 bases: TGTGCCAGAAGCTTGGGGGGAGGTTGGTTAAATGAAAAACTGTTTTTT.

The J gene is TRBJ2-5, the V gene TRBV11-2, with 10 nucleotides matching TRBD2. Germline values: CDR1 SGHAT, CDR2 FQNNGV. The CDR3 has 15 residues. With V trimmed by 1 base and J by 5 bases, 4 bases remained unmatched. In nucleotides, the CDR3 is TGTGCCAGCAGCTTAGGTAGCGGGGGGAAGGAGACCCAGTACTTC. This codes for CASSLGSGGKETQYF.